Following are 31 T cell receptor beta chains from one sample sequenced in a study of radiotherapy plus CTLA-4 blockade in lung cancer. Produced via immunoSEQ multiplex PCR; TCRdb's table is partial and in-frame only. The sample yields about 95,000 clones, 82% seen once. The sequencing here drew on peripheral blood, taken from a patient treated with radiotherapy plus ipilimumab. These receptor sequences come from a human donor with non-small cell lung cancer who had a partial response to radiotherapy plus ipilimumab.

The CDR3 is CASSRTVYYGYTF. The CDR3 DNA reads TGTGCCAGCAGCCGGACAGTTTACTATGGCTACACCTTC. This chain joins TRBV28 and TRBJ1-2; TRBD1 might be the D (6 bases). The CDR3 totals 13 residues. Trimming cost V 6 bases and J 3 bases, with 11 bases left between them. In germline, CDR1 is MDHEN, CDR2 SYDVKM.

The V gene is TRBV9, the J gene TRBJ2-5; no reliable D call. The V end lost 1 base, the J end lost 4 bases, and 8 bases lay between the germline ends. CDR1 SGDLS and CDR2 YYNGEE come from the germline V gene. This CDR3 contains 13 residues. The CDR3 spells CASSVLPGETQYF. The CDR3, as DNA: TGTGCCAGCAGCGTACTACCCGGAGAGACCCAGTACTTC.

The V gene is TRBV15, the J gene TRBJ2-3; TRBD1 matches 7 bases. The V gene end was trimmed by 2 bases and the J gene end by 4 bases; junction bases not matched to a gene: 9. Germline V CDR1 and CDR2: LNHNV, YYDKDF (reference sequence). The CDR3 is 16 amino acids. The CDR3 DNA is TGTGCCACCAGCAGACTTGTCACAGGGGCCCCAGATACGCAGTATTTT. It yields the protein CATSRLVTGAPDTQYF.

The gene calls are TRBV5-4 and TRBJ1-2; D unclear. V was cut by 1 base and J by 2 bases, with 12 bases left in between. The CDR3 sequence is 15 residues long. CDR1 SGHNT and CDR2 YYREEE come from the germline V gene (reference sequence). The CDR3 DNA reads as TGTGCCAGCAGCTTGCTGCCAACCCAGAACTATGGCTACACCTTC. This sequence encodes CASSLLPTQNYGYTF.

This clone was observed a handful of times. CDR3 loop: CASSPLQAEGANEQYF. The CDR3 region has the DNA TGTGCCAGCTCACCCCTCCAAGCGGAGGGGGCCAACGAGCAGTACTTC. The rearrangement uses TRBV18 and TRBJ2-7, with D perhaps matching TRBD1 (7 bases). CDR1 is KGHSH, CDR2 LQKENI, per germline. Trimming cost V 3 bases and J 5 bases, with 20 bases left between them. This CDR3 spans 16 amino acids.

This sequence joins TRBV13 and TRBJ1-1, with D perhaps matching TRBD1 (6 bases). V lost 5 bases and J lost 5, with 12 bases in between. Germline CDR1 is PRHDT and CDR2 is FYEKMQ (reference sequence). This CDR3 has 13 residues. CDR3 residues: CASSPYQGTEAFF. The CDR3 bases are TGTGCCAGCAGCCCCTATCAGGGGACTGAAGCTTTCTTT.

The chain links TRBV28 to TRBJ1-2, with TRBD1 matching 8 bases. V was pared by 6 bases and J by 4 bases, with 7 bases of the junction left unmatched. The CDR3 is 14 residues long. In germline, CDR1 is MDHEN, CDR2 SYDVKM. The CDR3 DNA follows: TGTGCCAGCAGCCCAGGGGGCCCGGGCTATGGCTACACCTTC. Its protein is CASSPGGPGYGYTF.

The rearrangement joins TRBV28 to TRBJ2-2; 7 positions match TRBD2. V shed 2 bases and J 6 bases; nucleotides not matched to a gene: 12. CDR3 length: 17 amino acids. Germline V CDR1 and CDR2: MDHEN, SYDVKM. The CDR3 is CASSLIVSGLVAGELFF. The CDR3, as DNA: TGTGCCAGCAGTTTAATTGTTAGCGGGCTGGTGGCCGGGGAGCTGTTTTTT.

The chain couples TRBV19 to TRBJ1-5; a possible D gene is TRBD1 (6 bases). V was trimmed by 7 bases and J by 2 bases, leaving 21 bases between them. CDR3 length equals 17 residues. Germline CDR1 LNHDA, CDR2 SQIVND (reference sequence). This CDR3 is CASKGGASRIGNQPQHF. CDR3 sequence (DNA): TGTGCCAGTAAGGGGGGGGCCTCACGCATCGGCAATCAGCCCCAGCATTTT.

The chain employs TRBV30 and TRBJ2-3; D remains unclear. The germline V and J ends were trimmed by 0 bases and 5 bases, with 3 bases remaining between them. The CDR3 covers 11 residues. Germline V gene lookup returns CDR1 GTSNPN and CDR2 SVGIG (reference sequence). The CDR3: CAWSVLDTQYF. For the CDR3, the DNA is TGTGCCTGGAGTGTACTAGATACGCAGTATTTT.

CDR3 region: CASSLFGLGTTQYF. DNA of the CDR3: TGTGCCAGCAGTTTATTTGGACTGGGAACGACCCAGTACTTC. This chain joins TRBV27 and TRBJ2-5; perhaps TRBD2 as D (5 bases). The germline CDR1 and CDR2 sequences are MNHEY and SMNVEV (reference sequence). The CDR3 has 14 amino acids. Trimming pared 1 base from V and 7 bases from J, leaving 13 bases between.

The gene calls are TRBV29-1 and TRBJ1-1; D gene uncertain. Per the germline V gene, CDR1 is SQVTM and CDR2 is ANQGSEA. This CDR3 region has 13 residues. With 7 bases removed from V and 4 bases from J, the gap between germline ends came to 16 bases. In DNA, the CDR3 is TGCAGCGGCGAGGGCAGTGTTGGCACTGAAGCTTTCTTT. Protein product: CSGEGSVGTEAFF.

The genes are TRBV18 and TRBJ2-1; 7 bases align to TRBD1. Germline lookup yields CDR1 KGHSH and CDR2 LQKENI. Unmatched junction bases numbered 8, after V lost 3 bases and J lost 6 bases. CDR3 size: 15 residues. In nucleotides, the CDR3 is TGTGCCAGCTCACCGGGGACAGCGCCGCGCAATGAGCAGTTCTTC. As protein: CASSPGTAPRNEQFF.

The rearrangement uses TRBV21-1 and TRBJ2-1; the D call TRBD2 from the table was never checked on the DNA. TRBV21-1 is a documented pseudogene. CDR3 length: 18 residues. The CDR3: CASSNPSLAGVPYNEQFF. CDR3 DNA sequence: TGTGCCAGCAGCAACCCCTCCCTAGCGGGAGTTCCCTACAATGAGCAGTTCTTC.

The CDR3 is CAWKGQGPEKLFF. CDR3 nucleotides: TGTGCCTGGAAAGGGCAGGGCCCTGAAAAACTGTTTTTT. The chain carries TRBV30 and TRBJ1-4; perhaps TRBD1 as D (5 bases). From germline, CDR1 is GTSNPN and CDR2 SVGIG (reference sequence). Deletions cut 4 bases from V and 7 bases from J, with 13 bases between. The CDR3 contains 13 residues.

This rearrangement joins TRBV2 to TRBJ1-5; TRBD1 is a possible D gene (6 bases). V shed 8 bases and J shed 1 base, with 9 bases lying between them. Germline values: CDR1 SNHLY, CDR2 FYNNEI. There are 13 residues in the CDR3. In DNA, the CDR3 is TGTGCCAGCGACAGGACAAGCAATCAGCCCCAGCATTTT. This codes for CASDRTSNQPQHF. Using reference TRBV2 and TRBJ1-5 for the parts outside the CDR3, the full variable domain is EPEVTQTPSHQVTQMGQEVILRCVPISNHLYFYWYRQILGQKVEFLVSFYNNEISEKSEIFDDQFSVERPDGSNFTLKIRSTKLEDSAMYFCASDRTSNQPQHFGDGTRLSIL.

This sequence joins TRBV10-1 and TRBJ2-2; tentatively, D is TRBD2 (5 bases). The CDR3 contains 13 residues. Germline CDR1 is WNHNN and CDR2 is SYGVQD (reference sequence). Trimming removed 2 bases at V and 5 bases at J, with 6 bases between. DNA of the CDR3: TGCGCCAGCAGTGAGAGGGAGACCGGGGAGCTGTTTTTT. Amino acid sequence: CASSERETGELFF.

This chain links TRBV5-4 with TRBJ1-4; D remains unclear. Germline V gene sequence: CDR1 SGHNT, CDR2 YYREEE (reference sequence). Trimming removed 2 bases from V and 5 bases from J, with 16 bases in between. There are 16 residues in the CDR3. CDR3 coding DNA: TGTGCCAGCAGCTTCCAACCCGGGTCCCGAAATGAAAAACTGTTTTTT. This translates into CASSFQPGSRNEKLFF.

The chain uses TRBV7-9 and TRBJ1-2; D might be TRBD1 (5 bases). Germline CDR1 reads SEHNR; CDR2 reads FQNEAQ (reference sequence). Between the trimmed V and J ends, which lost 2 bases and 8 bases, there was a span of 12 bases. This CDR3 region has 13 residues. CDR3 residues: CASSLRQLAGYTF. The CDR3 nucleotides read TGTGCCAGCAGCTTACGACAGCTGGCCGGCTACACCTTC.

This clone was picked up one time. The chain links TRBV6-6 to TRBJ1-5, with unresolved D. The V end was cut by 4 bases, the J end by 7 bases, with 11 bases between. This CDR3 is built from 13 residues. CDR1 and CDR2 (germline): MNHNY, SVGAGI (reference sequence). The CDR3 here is CASSSLGRQPQHF. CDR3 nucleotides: TGTGCCAGCAGTTCCCTTGGGAGGCAGCCCCAGCATTTT.

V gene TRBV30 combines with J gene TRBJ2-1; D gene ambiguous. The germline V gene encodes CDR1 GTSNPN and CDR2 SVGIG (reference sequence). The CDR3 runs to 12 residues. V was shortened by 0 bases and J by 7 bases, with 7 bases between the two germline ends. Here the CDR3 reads CAWSVHGNEQFF. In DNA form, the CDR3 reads TGTGCCTGGAGTGTACACGGGAATGAGCAGTTCTTC.

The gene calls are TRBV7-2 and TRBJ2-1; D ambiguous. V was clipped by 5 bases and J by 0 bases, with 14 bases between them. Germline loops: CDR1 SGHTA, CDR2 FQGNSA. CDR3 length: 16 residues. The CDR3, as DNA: TGTGCCAGCAGCCCTTCCCTGGTGAGCTCCTACAATGAGCAGTTCTTC. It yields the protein CASSPSLVSSYNEQFF. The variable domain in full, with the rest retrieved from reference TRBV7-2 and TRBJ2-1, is GAGVSQSPSNKVTEKGKDVELRCDPISGHTALYWYRQSLGQGLEFLIYFQGNSAPDKSGLPSDRFSAERTGGSVSTLTIQRTQQEDSAVYLCASSPSLVSSYNEQFFGPGTRLTVL.

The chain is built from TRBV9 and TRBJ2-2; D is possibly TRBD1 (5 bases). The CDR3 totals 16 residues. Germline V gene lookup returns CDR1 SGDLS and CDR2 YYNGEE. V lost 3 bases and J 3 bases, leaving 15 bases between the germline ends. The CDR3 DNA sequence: TGTGCCAGCAGCGATGGTAAGGGGCTTGACACCGGGGAGCTGTTTTTT. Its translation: CASSDGKGLDTGELFF.

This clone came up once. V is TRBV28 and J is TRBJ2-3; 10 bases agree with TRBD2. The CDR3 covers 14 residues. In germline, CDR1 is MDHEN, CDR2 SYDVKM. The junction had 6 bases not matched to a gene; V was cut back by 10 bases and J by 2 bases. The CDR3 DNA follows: TGTGCCACAAAAGCGGGAGGGCTCACAGATACGCAGTATTTT. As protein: CATKAGGLTDTQYF.

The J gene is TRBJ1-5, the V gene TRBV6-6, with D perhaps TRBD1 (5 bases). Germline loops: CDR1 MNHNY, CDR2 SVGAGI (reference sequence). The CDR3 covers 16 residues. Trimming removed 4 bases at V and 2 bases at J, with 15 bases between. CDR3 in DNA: TGTGCCAGCAGTTTTGGACAACACCAGGGCAATCAGCCCCAGCATTTT. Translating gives CASSFGQHQGNQPQHF.

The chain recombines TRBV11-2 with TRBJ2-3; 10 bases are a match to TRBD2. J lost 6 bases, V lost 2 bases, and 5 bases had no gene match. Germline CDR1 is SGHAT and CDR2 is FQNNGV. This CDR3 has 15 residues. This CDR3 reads CASSLYGTSEDTQYF. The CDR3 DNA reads TGTGCCAGCAGCTTATACGGGACTAGCGAGGATACGCAGTATTTT.

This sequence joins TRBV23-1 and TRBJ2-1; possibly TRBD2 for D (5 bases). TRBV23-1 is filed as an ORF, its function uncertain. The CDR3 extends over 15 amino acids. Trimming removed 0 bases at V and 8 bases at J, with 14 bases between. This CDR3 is CASSQSGGRGHEQFF. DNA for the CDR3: TGCGCCAGCAGTCAATCTGGCGGGCGAGGCCATGAGCAGTTCTTC.

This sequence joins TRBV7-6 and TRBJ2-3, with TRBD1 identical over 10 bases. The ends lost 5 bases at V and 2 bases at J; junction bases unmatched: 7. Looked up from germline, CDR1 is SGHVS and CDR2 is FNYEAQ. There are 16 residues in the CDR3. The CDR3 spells CASSPQGQGLTDTQYF. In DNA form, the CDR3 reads TGTGCCAGCAGCCCGCAGGGACAGGGGCTCACAGATACGCAGTATTTT.

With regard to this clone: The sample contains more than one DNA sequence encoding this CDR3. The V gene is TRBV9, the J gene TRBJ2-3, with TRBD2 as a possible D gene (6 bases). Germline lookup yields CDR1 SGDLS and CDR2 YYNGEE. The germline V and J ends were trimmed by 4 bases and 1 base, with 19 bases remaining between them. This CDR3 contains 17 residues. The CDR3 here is CASSPPKGRGGTDTQYF. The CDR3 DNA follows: TGTGCCAGCAGCCCCCCAAAGGGGCGGGGAGGCACAGATACGCAGTATTTT.

The CDR3 protein is CASSRDPQGTNEKLFF. CDR3 nucleotide sequence: TGTGCCAGCAGCCGCGACCCCCAGGGAACTAATGAAAAACTGTTTTTT. The V and J genes are TRBV9 and TRBJ1-4, with TRBD1 as a possible D gene (5 bases). The CDR3 has 16 amino acids. Trimming left V 4 bases short and J 1 base short, with 14 bases between. The V gene's germline CDR1 is SGDLS and CDR2 YYNGEE.

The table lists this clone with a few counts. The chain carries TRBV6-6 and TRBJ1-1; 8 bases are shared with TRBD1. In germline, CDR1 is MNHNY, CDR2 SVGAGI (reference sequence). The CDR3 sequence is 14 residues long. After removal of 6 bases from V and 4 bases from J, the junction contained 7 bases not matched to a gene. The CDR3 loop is CASRPPGGGTEAFF. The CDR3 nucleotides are TGTGCCAGCAGACCCCCAGGGGGCGGCACTGAAGCTTTCTTT.